The clone carrying this T cell receptor beta chain was seen at least ten times. What it binds is unknown. The data belong to a study of spatial heterogeneity in lung cancer. For the study at large: Compared with alpha-chain sequences, beta-chain sequences were consistently detected in greater numbers.

TCRdb recomputed calls from the 5' RACE reads with MiXCR, one row per CDR3 protein. The repertoire includes roughly 48,000 distinct CDR3 sequences, over 4.5% of them detected once, and more than 9.5% sits in the top ten. Time point defined: sample taken at primary tumor resection. The sequenced material consisted of unsorted whole RNA from tumor, nontumor lung or frozen PBMC. The cohort: 70 to 85 early-stage, untreated non-small cell lung cancer patients. Study-level results: At tumor resection, ubiquitous expanded TCRs were detected in blood more often than later.

The ends were cut back, 4 bases at V and 1 base at J, with 16 bases in the middle. The CDR3 contains 16 residues. The germline V gene has CDR1 SGHRS and CDR2 YFSETQ. This TCR derives from a male donor with early-stage non-small cell lung cancer. The V and J genes are TRBV5-1 and TRBJ2-3; D may correspond to TRBD1 or TRBD2 (5 bases each). The sample consisted of PBMCs, taken at surgery. The DNA for the CDR3 is TGCGCCAGCAGCCCGCCCCGACAGAGGGGCACAGATACGCAGTATTTT. As protein: CASSPPRQRGTDTQYF.